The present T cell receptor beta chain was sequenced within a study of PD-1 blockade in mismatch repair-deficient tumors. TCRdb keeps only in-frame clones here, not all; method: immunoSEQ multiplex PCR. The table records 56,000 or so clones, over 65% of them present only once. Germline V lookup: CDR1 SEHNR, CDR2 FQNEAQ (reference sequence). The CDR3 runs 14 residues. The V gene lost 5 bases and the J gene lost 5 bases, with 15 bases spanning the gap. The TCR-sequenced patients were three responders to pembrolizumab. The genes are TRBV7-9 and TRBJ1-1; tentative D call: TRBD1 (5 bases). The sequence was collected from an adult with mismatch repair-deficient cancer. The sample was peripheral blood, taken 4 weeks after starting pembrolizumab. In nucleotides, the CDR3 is TGTGCCAGCAGCCCAACGTCGGGGGTGACTGAAGCTTTCTTT. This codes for CASSPTSGVTEAFF.